These 27 T cell receptor beta chains originate from one sample sequenced in a study of blood T cell repertoires in COVID-19. This table comes from immunoSEQ multiplex PCR, and its TCRdb copy is limited to in-frame clones, with some not included. The sample has 500,000 to 600,000 clones; around nine tenths are singletons. What was sequenced was peripheral blood. These receptors were obtained from a woman in her forties or fifties with COVID-19, enrolled during active disease.

This chain links TRBV4-1 with TRBJ1-4; D unresolved. This CDR3 contains 13 residues. In germline, CDR1 is MGHRA, CDR2 YSYEKL. V shed 4 bases and J shed 8 bases, with 11 bases lying between them. The CDR3 loop is CASSPLLREKLFF. Here the CDR3 DNA reads TGCGCCAGCAGCCCGTTACTGAGAGAAAAACTGTTTTTT.

The V call is TRBV7-9, the J call TRBJ1-2, with 7 nucleotides matching TRBD1. CDR3 length equals 15 residues. V gave up 5 bases and J gave up 3 bases; unmatched junction bases: 9. Germline V lookup: CDR1 SEHNR, CDR2 FQNEAQ (reference sequence). CDR3 region: CASSMGDRGHYGYTF. CDR3 DNA sequence: TGTGCCAGCAGCATGGGGGACAGAGGGCACTATGGCTACACCTTC.

The chain employs TRBV19 and TRBJ2-6; 9 bases match TRBD1. Germline V gene data show CDR1 as LNHDA and CDR2 as SQIVND (reference sequence). Trimming at V came to 6 bases and at J to 4 bases, leaving 4 bases not matched to a gene. The CDR3 totals 15 residues. The CDR3 DNA reads TGTGCCAGTAGACACAGGGGGCAAGGGGCCAACGTCCTGACTTTC. It translates to CASRHRGQGANVLTF.

The chain is built from TRBV4-1 and TRBJ2-6; D is uncertain. Between the trimmed V and J ends, which lost 4 bases and 1 base, there was a span of 8 bases. Germline CDR1 reads MGHRA; CDR2 reads YSYEKL. This CDR3 spans 15 amino acids. This CDR3 is CASSPLSSGANVLTF. For the CDR3, the DNA is TGCGCCAGCAGCCCCCTTTCTTCTGGGGCCAACGTCCTGACTTTC.

The chain links TRBV7-5 to TRBJ2-7; the D call TRBD1 from the table was never checked on the DNA. TRBV7-5 is assigned pseudogene status. The CDR3 spans 15 residues. The CDR3 DNA reads TGTGCCAGACCCTCTAACAGGACCCGCTCCTACGAGCAGTACTTC. It yields the protein CARPSNRTRSYEQYF.

This clone occurred once. The chain uses TRBV19 and TRBJ1-1; D uncertain. Germline CDR1 and CDR2: LNHDA and SQIVND (reference sequence). The V end was cut by 6 bases, the J end by 0 bases, with 17 bases between. This CDR3 is 16 amino acids long. As DNA, the CDR3 is TGTGCCAGTAGCTCTGTCTGGGAGGGCATGAACACTGAAGCTTTCTTT. Translation gives CASSSVWEGMNTEAFF.

This rearrangement joins TRBV9 to TRBJ1-1; 11 nucleotides match TRBD1. The CDR3 loop spans 14 amino acids. Germline V gene sequence: CDR1 SGDLS, CDR2 YYNGEE. V trimming: 4 bases; J trimming: 5 bases; junction bases outside the gene matches: 4. CDR3: CASSNGQGATEAFF. The DNA of the CDR3 is TGTGCCAGCAGCAATGGACAGGGGGCAACTGAAGCTTTCTTT.

The J gene is TRBJ2-3, the V gene TRBV10-2, with unresolved D. The V gene lost 4 bases and the J gene lost 1 base, with 3 bases spanning the gap. This CDR3 is built from 12 residues. Germline assignment: CDR1 WSHSY and CDR2 SAAADI. The CDR3 nucleotides are TGCGCCAGCAGTGGGCGCACAGATACGCAGTATTTT. Translation: CASSGRTDTQYF.

The rearrangement joins TRBV9 to TRBJ1-3; D gene uncertain. The germline gives CDR1 SGDLS, CDR2 YYNGEE. Trimming removed 7 bases from V and 0 bases from J, with 14 bases in between. This CDR3 is built from 15 residues. In DNA, the CDR3 is TGTGCCAGCGGGCGCGAGGGCCTCTCTGGAAACACCATATATTTT. Translating gives CASGREGLSGNTIYF.

Concerning this clone: A junction end diverges from the germline sequence, so it may reflect a read error. The chain has TRBV7-9 and TRBJ2-7; D is unclear. This CDR3 contains 11 residues. Germline-derived CDR1 and CDR2 are SEHNR and FQNEAQ (reference sequence). This CDR3 reads CASSFSHEQYF. The CDR3 coding sequence is TGTGCCAGCAGCTTCTCCCACGAGCAGTACTTC. Combining the CDR3 with reference TRBV7-9 and TRBJ2-7 gives the whole variable domain DTGVSQNPRHKITKRGQNVTFRCDPISEHNRLYWYRQTLGQGPEFLTYFQNEAQLEKSRLLSDRFSAERPKGSFSTLEIQRTEQGDSAMYLCASSFSHEQYFGPGTRLTVT.

The chain has TRBV3-1 (or the pseudogene TRBV3-2) and TRBJ2-7, with 9 positions matching TRBD2. The CDR3 contains 16 residues. The J segment lost 2 bases and the V segment lost 1 base, leaving 6 bases of the junction unmatched. CDR1 LGHDT and CDR2 YNNKEL come from the germline V gene (reference sequence). This chain's CDR3 is CASSQVGLAGTYEQYF. In DNA form, the CDR3 reads TGTGCCAGCAGCCAAGTCGGTCTAGCGGGGACCTACGAGCAGTACTTC.

The V and J genes are TRBV5-6 and TRBJ1-2, with D maybe TRBD1 (5 bases). Germline CDR1 reads SGHDT; CDR2 reads YYEEEE. This CDR3 has 14 amino acids. V was clipped by 4 bases and J by 2 bases, with 12 bases between them. Here the CDR3 reads CASSRGGANYGYTF. The CDR3 nucleotides read TGTGCCAGCAGCCGAGGAGGGGCAAACTATGGCTACACCTTC.

The chain is built from TRBV30 and TRBJ2-7; possibly TRBD2 for D (6 bases). The CDR3 is 15 amino acids. With 1 base removed from V and 0 bases from J, the gap between germline ends came to 13 bases. The germline CDR1 and CDR2 sequences are GTSNPN and SVGIG (reference sequence). The CDR3 coding sequence is TGTGCCTGGAGTGCCAGCGCCGGGGGCTCCTACGAGCAGTACTTC. Its protein product is CAWSASAGGSYEQYF.

The J gene is TRBJ1-3, the V gene TRBV4-1; 11 bases fit TRBD1. The junction had 4 bases not matched to a gene; V was cut back by 2 bases and J by 4 bases. The germline V gene encodes CDR1 MGHRA and CDR2 YSYEKL. The CDR3 totals 16 residues. The CDR3 loop is CASSQWTGGNGNTIYF. The CDR3 DNA follows: TGCGCCAGCAGCCAATGGACAGGGGGCAACGGAAACACCATATATTTT.

The chain links TRBV11-2 to TRBJ1-3; no firm D call. This CDR3 region has 16 residues. V was pared by 1 base and J by 4 bases, with 14 bases between. Germline loops: CDR1 SGHAT, CDR2 FQNNGV. For the CDR3, the DNA is TGTGCCAGCAGCTTAGGGTTTTTGGGCAGCGGAAACACCATATATTTT. It encodes CASSLGFLGSGNTIYF.

This chain's CDR3 is CAWGLARAGELFF. The CDR3 coding sequence is TGTGCCTGGGGACTAGCGAGGGCCGGGGAGCTGTTTTTT. V and J are TRBV30 and TRBJ2-2; the match to TRBD2 covers 9 bases. The V gene's germline CDR1 is GTSNPN and CDR2 SVGIG (reference sequence). V lost 5 bases and J lost 6; bases outside the gene matches: 4. The length of the CDR3 is 13 residues.

The chain carries TRBV24-1 and TRBJ2-3; TRBD2 might be the D (5 bases). V was cut by 6 bases and J by 0 bases, with 12 bases left in between. Germline V gene sequence: CDR1 KGHDR, CDR2 SFDVKD. This CDR3 is 15 amino acids long. CDR3 loop: CATSSGAVSTDTQYF. CDR3 in DNA: TGTGCCACCAGTTCAGGAGCGGTAAGCACAGATACGCAGTATTTT.

The chain employs TRBV6-5 and TRBJ1-1; 11 bases line up with TRBD1. This CDR3 has 14 amino acids. V was clipped by 4 bases and J by 3 bases; unmatched bases: 1. Germline V gives CDR1 MNHEY, CDR2 SVGAGI. CDR3 loop: CASSWTGGYTEAFF. CDR3 DNA sequence: TGTGCCAGCAGTTGGACAGGGGGCTACACTGAAGCTTTCTTT.

The rearrangement joins TRBV2 to TRBJ1-1; 7 nucleotides match TRBD1. The CDR3 covers 13 residues. The germline CDR1 and CDR2 sequences are SNHLY and FYNNEI. V was clipped by 6 bases and J by 1 base; unmatched bases: 2. CDR3 in amino acids: CASSRDRNTEAFF. Written as DNA, the CDR3 is TGTGCCAGCAGCCGGGACAGGAACACTGAAGCTTTCTTT.

The chain recombines TRBV7-3 with TRBJ2-1; 8 nucleotides line up with TRBD1. The junction had 12 bases not matched to a gene; V was cut back by 2 bases and J by 9 bases. The CDR3 runs 16 residues. Per germline, CDR1 SGHTA and CDR2 FQGTGA. For the CDR3, the DNA is TGTGCCAGCAGCTTATCCCCGGGACAGGTTTTTGGTGAGCAGTTCTTC. Protein sequence: CASSLSPGQVFGEQFF.

The V and J genes are TRBV24-1 and TRBJ2-1; 8 bases line up with TRBD2. After removal of 7 bases from V and 8 bases from J, the junction contained 6 bases not matched to a gene. CDR3 length equals 13 residues. The germline V gene encodes CDR1 KGHDR and CDR2 SFDVKD. CDR3 sequence (DNA): TGTGCCACCAGCGGGAGGGAAATCCATGAGCAGTTCTTC. Its protein product is CATSGREIHEQFF.

This clone showed up just a few times. The chain is built from TRBV9 and TRBJ2-3; D is uncertain. The CDR3 has 14 residues. With 0 bases removed from V and 4 bases from J, the gap between germline ends came to 9 bases. Germline CDR1 SGDLS, CDR2 YYNGEE. CDR3 residues: CASSVDPVADTQYF. The CDR3 bases are TGTGCCAGCAGCGTAGACCCAGTGGCAGATACGCAGTATTTT.

The V call is TRBV2, the J call TRBJ2-3; 9 positions match TRBD2. Looked up from germline, CDR1 is SNHLY and CDR2 is FYNNEI. The CDR3 is 17 residues long. V lost 3 bases to trimming and J lost 0 bases; unmatched junction nucleotides: 7. CDR3 amino acids: CASSEWRGGISTDTQYF. CDR3 in DNA: TGTGCCAGCAGTGAGTGGCGGGGGGGGATAAGCACAGATACGCAGTATTTT.

This chain connects TRBV30 to TRBJ2-7, with a tentative D call TRBD1 (6 bases). Germline V lookup: CDR1 GTSNPN, CDR2 SVGIG (reference sequence). CDR3 length: 14 amino acids. V was pared by 2 bases and J by 3 bases, with 14 bases between. The CDR3 coding sequence is TGTGCCTGGAGTCCTTACCGGGACAACTACGAGCAGTACTTC. This codes for CAWSPYRDNYEQYF.

The genes are TRBV11-3 and TRBJ1-1; 8 nucleotides agree with TRBD1. Trimming at V came to 0 bases and at J to 12 bases, leaving 6 bases not matched to a gene. Germline V lookup: CDR1 SGHNT, CDR2 YENEEA. CDR3 length: 13 amino acids. CDR3 coding DNA: TGTGCCAGCAGCTTAGAGCCAGGGGGCGCGACTTTCTTT. Protein: CASSLEPGGATFF.

J is TRBJ1-1 and V is TRBV6-1; possibly TRBD1 for D (6 bases). The CDR3 sequence is 16 residues long. The V gene lost 2 bases and the J gene lost 1 base, with 14 bases spanning the gap. The germline V gene has CDR1 MNHNS and CDR2 SASEGT. The CDR3 loop reads CASSESTGWGNTEAFF. The CDR3 DNA sequence: TGTGCCAGCAGTGAATCAACAGGGTGGGGGAACACTGAAGCTTTCTTT.

V is TRBV27 and J is TRBJ2-1; the D gene is possibly TRBD2 (6 bases). Germline loops: CDR1 MNHEY, CDR2 SMNVEV (reference sequence). Trimming stripped 4 bases from V and 7 bases from J, with 20 bases between. The CDR3 has 16 amino acids. CDR3 coding DNA: TGTGCCAGCAGTTCCGTAGTTGGGACTTTCGCAAATGAGCAGTTCTTC. It codes for CASSSVVGTFANEQFF.